This TCR beta chain emerged from a study of blood T cell repertoires in COVID-19. Study-level information: T cells, B-cell-depleted T cells, or PBMCs provided the cDNA or gDNA that served as material.

The CDR3 sequence is 14 residues long. The germline V gene encodes CDR1 SGHRS and CDR2 YFSETQ. After removal of 5 bases from V and 4 bases from J, the junction contained 5 bases not matched to a gene. The data were produced by immunoSEQ multiplex PCR, yet TCRdb's version contains in-frame clones alone and is incomplete. The sample includes about 60,000 clones, around 77% of them seen just once. The chain is built from TRBV5-1 and TRBJ2-2; 7 bases match TRBD1. This clonotype was sampled from a woman in her 70s with COVID-19, enrolled during active disease. Sequencing used peripheral blood. The CDR3 loop is CASRRGGGTGELFF. DNA of the CDR3: TGCGCCAGCAGAAGAGGGGGCGGCACCGGGGAGCTGTTTTTT.